Listed here are 26 T cell receptor beta chains from one sample, sequenced in a study of blood T cell repertoires in COVID-19 (dated by TCRdb to the early 2020s). Library construction relied on the immunoSEQ multiplex PCR assay. The immuneACCESS repertoire file appears here via TCRdb, limited to in-frame rearrangements. These files lack a portion of the clones; in checked studies, under half of the deficit traces to unresolved V genes, and the cause of the others is not known. This sample comprises some 43,000 clones, roughly 83% of them detected only once. Around 4.5% of the sample comes from the top ten. Sequencing was done on a sample of peripheral blood. These receptors were taken from a man aged 45-65 years with active COVID-19.

The chain joins TRBV19 to TRBJ1-2; weak D call: TRBD1 (6 bases). V lost 2 bases to trimming and J lost 8 bases, with 18 bases between them. The CDR3 loop spans 15 amino acids. Germline V gives CDR1 LNHDA, CDR2 SQIVND (reference sequence). Here the CDR3 reads CASSISPTGISGYTF. CDR3 coding DNA: TGTGCCAGTAGTATATCGCCGACAGGAATATCGGGCTACACCTTC.

The chain has TRBV29-1 and TRBJ1-2; perhaps TRBD1 as D (5 bases). The germline V gene has CDR1 SQVTM and CDR2 ANQGSEA. V was clipped by 7 bases and J by 2 bases, with 17 bases between them. This CDR3 has 14 amino acids. The CDR3 sequence: CSADSGTQNYGYTF. The CDR3 bases are TGCAGCGCCGACTCAGGGACTCAGAACTATGGCTACACCTTC.

This chain uses TRBV9 with TRBJ1-2; 7 bases map to TRBD1. CDR1 is SGDLS, CDR2 YYNGEE, per germline. After removal of 0 bases from V and 4 bases from J, the junction contained 12 bases not matched to a gene. CDR3 length: 17 residues. The CDR3 spells CASSVGGRTGNFYGYTF. The CDR3 DNA reads TGTGCCAGCAGCGTAGGGGGTAGGACAGGCAACTTCTATGGCTACACCTTC. The full variable domain, completed using reference TRBV9 and TRBJ1-2, is DSGVTQTPKHLITATGQRVTLRCSPRSGDLSVYWYQQSLDQGLQFLIQYYNGEERAKGNILERFSAQQFPDLHSELNLSSLELGDSALYFCASSVGGRTGNFYGYTFGSGTRLTVV.

This clone was counted only a few times. Within the sample, other DNA sequences also encode this same CDR3. This chain uses TRBV19 with TRBJ1-5; 10 nucleotides line up with TRBD1. With V trimmed by 6 bases and J by 2 bases, 1 base remained unmatched. CDR3 length equals 14 residues. Germline CDR1 is LNHDA and CDR2 is SQIVND (reference sequence). CDR3 in amino acids: CASSGTGGNQPQHF. For the CDR3, the DNA is TGTGCCAGTAGCGGGACAGGGGGCAATCAGCCCCAGCATTTT.

The chain combines TRBV10-3 with TRBJ2-7; possibly TRBD2 for D (6 bases). Between the trimmed V and J ends, which lost 11 bases and 0 bases, there was a span of 17 bases. CDR1 and CDR2 from the germline V gene are ENHRY and SYGVKD. The CDR3 spans 14 residues. CDR3: CASAGTAYSYEQYF. The CDR3 DNA follows: TGTGCCTCGGCCGGGACTGCATACTCCTACGAGCAGTACTTC.

The chain employs TRBV7-2 and TRBJ2-6, with TRBD1 matching 10 bases. CDR1 SGHTA and CDR2 FQGNSA come from the germline V gene. CDR3 size: 17 residues. The V gene end was trimmed by 1 base and the J gene end by 4 bases; junction bases not matched to a gene: 4. The CDR3 nucleotides are TGTGCCAGCAGCTTAGAGGGGACAGGGGCAGGGGCCAACGTCCTGACTTTC. Translation: CASSLEGTGAGANVLTF.

This clone was recorded only once. The V call is TRBV2, the J call TRBJ2-2, with 8 positions matching TRBD1. The CDR3 spans 14 residues. Germline V gene sequence: CDR1 SNHLY, CDR2 FYNNEI. V dropped 8 bases and J dropped 3; count of bases not matched to a gene: 5. The CDR3 loop reads CASRGQGYTGELFF. For the CDR3, the DNA is TGTGCCAGCCGAGGACAGGGATACACCGGGGAGCTGTTTTTT.

The chain joins TRBV3-1 (or the pseudogene TRBV3-2) to TRBJ1-6; 10 bases agree with TRBD1. The V segment lost 3 bases and the J segment 3 bases; nucleotides outside the gene matches: 2. Germline loops: CDR1 LGHDT, CDR2 YNNKEL (reference sequence). The CDR3 contains 16 residues. The CDR3: CASSQGQGNYNSPLHF. In nucleotides, the CDR3 is TGTGCCAGCAGCCAGGGACAGGGGAACTATAATTCACCCCTCCACTTT.

Only one count was recorded for this clone. The gene calls are TRBV7-6 and TRBJ1-4; 8 bases map to TRBD1. The V gene's germline CDR1 is SGHVS and CDR2 FNYEAQ. This CDR3 contains 16 residues. With 5 bases clipped from V and 8 bases from J, the junction kept 13 bases outside the gene matches. The CDR3 DNA reads TGTGCCAGCAGCACGAGACAGGGGATGAGAGGCGAAAAACTGTTTTTT. The encoded protein is CASSTRQGMRGEKLFF.

The V gene is TRBV21-1, the J gene TRBJ2-7; the DNA was not used to check the table's D call, TRBD1. TRBV21-1 is labeled a pseudogene. The length of the CDR3 is 15 residues. The CDR3 reads CASSRRRDRGYEQYF. CDR3 in DNA: TGTGCCAGCAGCCGACGCCGGGACAGAGGCTACGAGCAGTACTTC.

This chain connects TRBV9 to TRBJ2-5, with TRBD1 as a possible D gene (5 bases). The CDR3 loop spans 17 amino acids. Germline assignment: CDR1 SGDLS and CDR2 YYNGEE. Deletions cut 2 bases from V and 4 bases from J, with 21 bases between. The CDR3, as DNA: TGTGCCAGCAGCGTGGGTGTACGGACCGCAGGGCGAGAGACCCAGTACTTC. Its translation: CASSVGVRTAGRETQYF.

The CDR3, as DNA: TGTGCCAGCTCACCTACTAGGACCTACGAGCAGTACTTC. This translates into CASSPTRTYEQYF. The chain combines TRBV18 with TRBJ2-7; a possible D gene is TRBD2 (5 bases). This CDR3 is 13 amino acids long. Germline CDR1 is KGHSH and CDR2 is LQKENI. The V end lost 3 bases, the J end lost 2 bases, and 8 bases lay between the germline ends.

V gene TRBV19 combines with J gene TRBJ1-1, with 11 bases lining up with TRBD1. With V trimmed by 4 bases and J by 5 bases, 6 bases remained unmatched. There are 15 residues in the CDR3. Germline CDR1 and CDR2: LNHDA and SQIVND (reference sequence). CDR3 residues: CASSTTGTGGTEAFF. The CDR3 region has the DNA TGTGCCAGTAGTACAACCGGGACAGGGGGAACTGAAGCTTTCTTT.

The chain recombines TRBV7-9 with TRBJ2-7, with D possibly being TRBD2 (6 bases). The CDR3 consists of 12 residues. Deletions cut 5 bases from V and 3 bases from J, with 8 bases between. Germline CDR1 and CDR2: SEHNR and FQNEAQ (reference sequence). In nucleotides, the CDR3 is TGTGCCAGCAGCCCGACTAGCTACGAGCAGTACTTC. Translating gives CASSPTSYEQYF.

The V and J genes are TRBV6-5 and TRBJ1-1, with D perhaps TRBD1 (5 bases). Germline V gene data show CDR1 as MNHEY and CDR2 as SVGAGI. Trimming left V 2 bases short and J 2 bases short, with 15 bases between. This CDR3 has 16 amino acids. CDR3: CASSYAAGRENTEAFF. The CDR3 DNA is TGTGCCAGCAGTTACGCGGCAGGGCGGGAAAACACTGAAGCTTTCTTT.

CDR3 in DNA: TGTGCCAGCTCACCCGGACAGGAGGGTGGCTACACCTTC. Translated, it gives CASSPGQEGGYTF. The chain couples TRBV18 to TRBJ1-2, with 7 bases that match TRBD1. Germline V lookup: CDR1 KGHSH, CDR2 LQKENI. V dropped 3 bases and J dropped 7; count of bases not matched to a gene: 5. This CDR3 has 13 residues. Based on the CDR3 plus reference TRBV18 and TRBJ1-2, the full variable domain is NAGVMQNPRHLVRRRGQEARLRCSPMKGHSHVYWYRQLPEEGLKFMVYLQKENIIDESGMPKERFSAEFPKEGPSILRIQQVVRGDSAAYFCASSPGQEGGYTFGSGTRLTVV.

V is TRBV19 and J is TRBJ2-7; D is perhaps TRBD2 (5 bases). Per the germline V gene, CDR1 is LNHDA and CDR2 is SQIVND (reference sequence). V was clipped by 1 base and J by 2 bases, with 12 bases between them. This CDR3 spans 15 amino acids. CDR3 sequence (DNA): TGTGCCAGTAGTATAGTGGGAGACTCCGCCTACGAGCAGTACTTC. This gives the protein CASSIVGDSAYEQYF.

This clone is a singleton in its sample. This chain connects TRBV29-1 to TRBJ2-7, with 7 bases aligning to TRBD1. Germline V gene lookup returns CDR1 SQVTM and CDR2 ANQGSEA. Germline trimming cut 7 bases from V and 0 bases from J; bases unmatched to any gene: 6. This CDR3 region has 13 residues. In DNA form, the CDR3 reads TGCAGCGCAAGGACAGGAAGCTCCTACGAGCAGTACTTC. Residues: CSARTGSSYEQYF.

The chain carries TRBV19 and TRBJ2-2, with TRBD1 matching 7 bases. Germline assignment: CDR1 LNHDA and CDR2 SQIVND (reference sequence). This CDR3 is built from 15 residues. The trim removed 6 bases at V and 3 bases at J, leaving 7 bases unmatched. CDR3 amino acids: CASSTTGWDTGELFF. The CDR3 region has the DNA TGTGCCAGTAGCACGACAGGGTGGGACACCGGGGAGCTGTTTTTT.

This clone was found a few times. The chain uses TRBV7-2 and TRBJ1-1, with no clear D. Trimming left V 6 bases short and J 1 base short, with 9 bases between. Germline V gene sequence: CDR1 SGHTA, CDR2 FQGNSA. The CDR3 length is 13 residues. This CDR3 reads CASRFAGNTEAFF. DNA for the CDR3: TGTGCCAGCAGGTTTGCGGGGAACACTGAAGCTTTCTTT. The variable domain in full, with the rest retrieved from reference TRBV7-2 and TRBJ1-1, is GAGVSQSPSNKVTEKGKDVELRCDPISGHTALYWYRQSLGQGLEFLIYFQGNSAPDKSGLPSDRFSAERTGGSVSTLTIQRTQQEDSAVYLCASRFAGNTEAFFGQGTRLTVV.

The V and J genes are TRBV18 and TRBJ2-5; 7 nucleotides line up with TRBD1. This CDR3 has 14 amino acids. The junction had 4 bases not matched to a gene; V was cut back by 3 bases and J by 3 bases. CDR1 KGHSH and CDR2 LQKENI come from the germline V gene. The CDR3 nucleotides read TGTGCCAGCTCACCTTCACAGGGGAAAGAGACCCAGTACTTC. It translates to CASSPSQGKETQYF.

The chain combines TRBV7-8 with TRBJ2-3; maybe TRBD1 (6 bases). Germline values: CDR1 SGHVS, CDR2 FQNEAQ. The CDR3 has 17 amino acids. Trimming shortened V by 5 bases and J by 0 bases, and 18 bases separated the two germline ends. DNA for the CDR3: TGTGCCAGCAGCCTTAATCCCGGGACACGGAGCACAGATACGCAGTATTTT. Its translation: CASSLNPGTRSTDTQYF.

The chain couples TRBV27 to TRBJ1-2; 7 bases are shared with TRBD1. V shed 6 bases, J shed 3 bases, and the junction held 4 bases outside the gene matches. The germline V gene encodes CDR1 MNHEY and CDR2 SMNVEV (reference sequence). The CDR3 spans 13 residues. Here the CDR3 DNA reads TGTGCCAGCAGGTCCGGGACAGACTATGGCTACACCTTC. Translation gives CASRSGTDYGYTF.

This chain uses TRBV7-2 with TRBJ2-7, with TRBD1 matching 8 bases. The junction had 8 bases not matched to a gene; V was cut back by 5 bases and J by 2 bases. Germline V gene sequence: CDR1 SGHTA, CDR2 FQGNSA. The CDR3 totals 15 residues. In DNA form, the CDR3 reads TGTGCCAGCAGCAGCCGGGACAGGAAGACCTACGAGCAGTACTTC. Protein: CASSSRDRKTYEQYF.

This chain connects TRBV6-4 to TRBJ2-7; 7 nucleotides agree with TRBD2. The V and J ends lost 3 bases and 2 bases, in that order; junction bases with no gene match: 10. Germline loops: CDR1 MRHNA, CDR2 SNTAGT. CDR3 length: 16 amino acids. CDR3 region: CASSEKGGTGPYEQYF. DNA for the CDR3: TGTGCCAGCAGTGAAAAGGGAGGGACCGGGCCCTACGAGCAGTACTTC.

Only one count was recorded for this clone. This rearrangement joins TRBV5-6 to TRBJ2-7; 10 positions agree with TRBD1. The germline gives CDR1 SGHDT, CDR2 YYEEEE. V lost 7 bases and J lost 3; bases outside the gene matches: 7. The CDR3 totals 14 residues. This CDR3 reads CASAPGQGFYEQYF. The CDR3 coding sequence is TGTGCCAGCGCCCCGGGACAGGGGTTCTACGAGCAGTACTTC.